This T cell receptor beta chain appears in the sequencing data of a study of blood T cell repertoires in COVID-19. Study details: The study drew acute and convalescent COVID-19 samples from the United States, Italy and Spain.

In the original analysis: It was from reference gene primer amplification that nucleated cell counts were estimated. Measured with immunoSEQ multiplex PCR; TCRdb has only the in-frame clones, and not every one. That table gives V, J and clone size, and the DNA gave D and trimming. The sample has roughly 92,000 clones; more than 75% are singletons. Concerning this clone: The sample contains more than one DNA sequence encoding this CDR3.

Germline V gene lookup returns CDR1 SEHNR and CDR2 FQNEAQ (reference sequence). The V gene end was trimmed by 5 bases and the J gene end by 4 bases; junction bases not matched to a gene: 4. The CDR3 sequence is 13 residues long. This TCR derives from a man between 45 and 60 years old with acute or convalescent COVID-19. The chain carries TRBV7-9 and TRBJ1-1; 7 bases agree with TRBD1. Sequenced sample: peripheral blood. CDR3 protein: CASSPPGGTEAFF. CDR3 sequence (DNA): TGTGCCAGCAGCCCCCCAGGGGGCACTGAAGCTTTCTTT.